This paragraph reports one T cell receptor (beta chain). Antigen: not known. The CDR3 extends over 14 amino acids. Germline CDR1 reads SGHNT; CDR2 reads YENEEA. The ends were cut back, 2 bases at V and 3 bases at J, with 10 bases in the middle. The sample belongs to a study of cytomegalovirus exposure and HLA in healthy donors. Libraries were prepared by immunoSEQ multiplex PCR; TCRdb keeps only in-frame clonotypes and omits some of them. The sample includes some 68,000 clones, 90% to 95% of them seen just once. Among the approximately 110 subjects of the validation cohort, separate from the roughly 670-subject first cohort, were the donors. Study outcomes and limitations: Cytomegalovirus-associated status was assigned to fewer than 200 TCR beta chains. Subsequent analysis found a tendency for first-cohort TCR clusters to co-occur within the 90 to 150 validation repertoires.

The genes are TRBV11-3 and TRBJ1-2; no clear D. The TCR was taken from a man younger than 35 in good health and CMV-seropositive. Source material: PBMCs. In DNA form, the CDR3 reads TGTGCCAGCAGCTTATCCGGTACGGACTATGGCTACACCTTC. It encodes CASSLSGTDYGYTF.